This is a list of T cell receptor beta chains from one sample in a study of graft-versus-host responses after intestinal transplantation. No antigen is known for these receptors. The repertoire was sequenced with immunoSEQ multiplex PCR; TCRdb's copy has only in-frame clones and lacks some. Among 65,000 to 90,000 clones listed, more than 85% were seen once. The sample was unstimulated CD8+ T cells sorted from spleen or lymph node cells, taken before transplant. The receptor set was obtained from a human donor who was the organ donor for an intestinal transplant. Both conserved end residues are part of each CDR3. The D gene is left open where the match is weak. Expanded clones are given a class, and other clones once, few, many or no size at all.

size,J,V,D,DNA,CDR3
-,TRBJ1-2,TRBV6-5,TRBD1,TGTGCCAGCAGTTCAGGGGGCTATGGCTACACCTTC,CASSSGGYGYTF
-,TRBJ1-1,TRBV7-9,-,TGTGCCGCAAGGGGCGCGGAGAACACTGAAGCTTTCTTT,CAARGAENTEAFF
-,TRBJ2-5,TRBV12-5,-,TGTGCTAGTGGTTTGGTGGCCGGGTCCGAGACCCAGTACTTC,CASGLVAGSETQYF
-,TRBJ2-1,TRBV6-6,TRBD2,TGTGCCAGCAGAAAACTAGCGGGAGGGTACAATGAGCAGTTCTTC,CASRKLAGGYNEQFF
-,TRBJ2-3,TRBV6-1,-,TGTGCCAGCAGTCCCCGGGGTTTCCGAGATACGCAGTATTTT,CASSPRGFRDTQYF
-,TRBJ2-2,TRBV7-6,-,TGTGCCAGCAGCTTAGAGGGGGACGAGAACACCGGGGAGCTGTTTTTT,CASSLEGDENTGELFF
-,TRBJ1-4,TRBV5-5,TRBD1,TGTGCCAGCAGCTTGGGGCAGGGGGCCCAAGAAAAACTGTTTTTT,CASSLGQGAQEKLFF
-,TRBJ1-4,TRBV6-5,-,TGTGCCAGCGGCCCGGCTACGGGAGCTAATGAAAAACTGTTTTTT,CASGPATGANEKLFF
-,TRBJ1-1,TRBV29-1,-,TGCAGCGGCACTATCAACACTGAAGCTTTCTTT,CSGTINTEAFF
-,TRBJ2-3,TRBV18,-,TGTGCCAGCTCTCTCGGGGCGGGTACGCAGTATTTT,CASSLGAGTQYF
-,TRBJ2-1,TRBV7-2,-,TGTGCCAGCAGCTTAGGTGGGTCGGCTACCTTTGGGGAGCAGTTCTTC,CASSLGGSATFGEQFF
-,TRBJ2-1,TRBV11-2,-,TGTGCCAGCAGCTTAGTACAGGGAGTCCGCGATGAGCAGTTCTTC,CASSLVQGVRDEQFF
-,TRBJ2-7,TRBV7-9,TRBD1,TGTGCCAGCAGCTTAAGACGGACAGGGCCACCCTACGAGCAGTACTTC,CASSLRRTGPPYEQYF
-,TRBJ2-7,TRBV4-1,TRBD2,TGCGCCAGCAGCCTCGGACTAGCGGGATCTGTATCCTACGAGCAGTACTTC,CASSLGLAGSVSYEQYF
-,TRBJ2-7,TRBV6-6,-,TGTGCCAGCAGTTACTCTGACTTCTACGAGCAGTACTTC,CASSYSDFYEQYF
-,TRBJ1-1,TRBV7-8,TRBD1,TGTGCCAGCAGCTTCGGGACAGCGAACACTGAAGCTTTCTTT,CASSFGTANTEAFF
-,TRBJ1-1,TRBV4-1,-,TGCGCCAGCAGCCAAGAAGTCAACACTGAAGCTTTCTTT,CASSQEVNTEAFF
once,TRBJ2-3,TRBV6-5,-,TGTGCCAGCAGTCAGACTGGGGCCAGCACAGATACGCAGTATTTT,CASSQTGASTDTQYF
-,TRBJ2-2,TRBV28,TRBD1,TGTGCCAGCAGTTTGGGACAGGAACTCACCGGGGAGCTGTTTTTT,CASSLGQELTGELFF
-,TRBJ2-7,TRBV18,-,TGTGCCAGCTCACCATGGGGGGACTACGAGCAGTACTTC,CASSPWGDYEQYF
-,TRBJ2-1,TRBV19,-,TGTGCCAGTAGTATAGGTTACAATGAGCAGTTCTTC,CASSIGYNEQFF
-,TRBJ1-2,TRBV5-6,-,TGTGCCAGCAGCCCAATCGCACCGAAGGATAACTATGGCTACACCTTC,CASSPIAPKDNYGYTF
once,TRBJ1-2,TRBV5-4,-,TGTGCCAGCAGGGCGAGGACAGAAGATTTTCGTTCTAACTATGGCTACACCTTC,CASRARTEDFRSNYGYTF
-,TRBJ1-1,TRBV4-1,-,TGCGCCAGCAGCCAAGCAGTGGTGAACACTGAAGCTTTCTTT,CASSQAVVNTEAFF
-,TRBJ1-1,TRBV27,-,TGTGCCAGCAGTTACCTCATGGGAGACACTGAAGCTTTCTTT,CASSYLMGDTEAFF
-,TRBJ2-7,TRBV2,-,TGTGCCAGAGGAGGCCTAGGTCCCTACGAGCAGTACTTC,CARGGLGPYEQYF
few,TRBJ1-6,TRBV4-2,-,TGTGCCAGCAGCCAAGAGGGACTTCTGGGATCACCCCTCCACTTT,CASSQEGLLGSPLHF
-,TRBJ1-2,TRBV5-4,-,TGTGCCAGCAGCTTCCGGGGAGGTAACTATGGCTACACCTTC,CASSFRGGNYGYTF
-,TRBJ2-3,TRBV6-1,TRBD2,TGTGCCAGCAGTGAAGTTGGAGCGGGAGTAATAATCGGCACAGATACGCAGTATTTT,CASSEVGAGVIIGTDTQYF
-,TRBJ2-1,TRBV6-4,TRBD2,TGTGCCAGCAGTCCCTTAGCGGGGGAATACAATGAGCAGTTCTTC,CASSPLAGEYNEQFF
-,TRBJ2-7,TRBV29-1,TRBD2,TGCAGCGTTATAGCGGGAGGGCCGGACGAGCAGTACTTC,CSVIAGGPDEQYF
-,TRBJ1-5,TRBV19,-,TGTGCCAGTAGTATGGTAGGGGGTTACGGAGGGCGAGATCAGCCCCAGCATTTT,CASSMVGGYGGRDQPQHF
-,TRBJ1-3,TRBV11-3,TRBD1,TGTGCCAGCAGCCCCAAACGGACCGGGACAGGAGGAAACACCATATATTTT,CASSPKRTGTGGNTIYF
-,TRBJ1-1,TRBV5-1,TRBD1,TGCGCCAGCAGCTTATATCCGGGACAGGGGATCAACACTGAAGCTTTCTTT,CASSLYPGQGINTEAFF
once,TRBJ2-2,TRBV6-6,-,TGTGCCAGCAGTGTTAGCGAGGGGGAGCTGTTTTTT,CASSVSEGELFF
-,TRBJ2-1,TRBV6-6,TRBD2,TGTGCCAGCAGTCCACTTACTAGCGGGCTGTACAATGAGCAGTTCTTC,CASSPLTSGLYNEQFF
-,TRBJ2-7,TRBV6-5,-,TGTGCCAGCAGTGAAGATGACTACGAGCAGTACTTC,CASSEDDYEQYF
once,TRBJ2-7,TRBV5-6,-,TGTGCCAGCAGCCTGAACTGGGCCGCCTACGAGCAGTACTTC,CASSLNWAAYEQYF
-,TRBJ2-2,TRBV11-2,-,TGTGCCAGCAGCTTTGAAGGGGATACCGGGGAGCTGTTTTTT,CASSFEGDTGELFF
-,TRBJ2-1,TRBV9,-,TGTGCCAGCAGCCAGGGACTCCTCAATTACAATGAGCAGTTCTTC,CASSQGLLNYNEQFF
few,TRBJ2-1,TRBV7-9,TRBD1,TGTGCCAGCAGCTCGACAGGGGGAGGCTACAATGAGCAGTTCTTC,CASSSTGGGYNEQFF
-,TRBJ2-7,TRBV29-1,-,TGCAGCGTTGAGATGGGTCCAACCTACGAGCAGTACTTC,CSVEMGPTYEQYF
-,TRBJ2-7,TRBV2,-,TGTGCCAGCAGTAAGCCAGCCAGCCCGAACGAGCAGTACTTC,CASSKPASPNEQYF
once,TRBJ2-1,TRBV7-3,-,TGTGCCAGCAGCTATGGGGTCCGGGAAGGCGATGAGCAGTTCTTC,CASSYGVREGDEQFF
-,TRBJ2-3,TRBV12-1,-,TGTGCCAGCAGCCTGACTAGCGGGGGTTGCACAGATACGCAGTATTTT,CASSLTSGGCTDTQYF
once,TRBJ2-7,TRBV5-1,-,TGCGCCAGCAGCATGGACACCCTCTCCTACGAGCAGTACTTC,CASSMDTLSYEQYF
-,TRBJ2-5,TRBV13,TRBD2,TGTGCCAGCAGCCGGACTAGCAACTCGGAGACCCAGTACTTC,CASSRTSNSETQYF
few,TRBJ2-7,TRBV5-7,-,TGTGCCAGCAGCTTGTTAGGGGAATACGAGCAGTACTTC,CASSLLGEYEQYF
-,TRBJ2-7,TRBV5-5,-,TGTGCCAGCAGCTTGGATTACGAGCAGTACTTC,CASSLDYEQYF
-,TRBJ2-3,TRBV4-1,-,TGCGCCAGCAGCCAAGGCGCTGGGCAGACAGATACGCAGTATTTT,CASSQGAGQTDTQYF